Listed here are 6 T cell receptor beta chains from one sample, sequenced in a study of cytomegalovirus exposure and HLA in healthy donors. 13 Jbeta primers and 60 Vbeta primers were used for the PCR. The assay was immunoSEQ multiplex PCR, and TCRdb's table has in-frame clones only and misses some. The sample consists of about 200,000 clones, approximately 86% of them appearing once. Sequences were obtained from PBMCs. The origin of the receptors is a woman in her twenties or thirties in good health and CMV-seronegative.

J is TRBJ2-5 and V is TRBV28; no clear D. Germline V CDR1 and CDR2: MDHEN, SYDVKM. Trimming cost V 5 bases and J 7 bases, with 11 bases left between them. This CDR3 comprises 12 residues. The CDR3, as DNA: TGTGCCAGCAGTCCCCCCGGAGCGACCCAGTACTTC. As protein: CASSPPGATQYF. Variable domain in full (rest from reference TRBV28 and TRBJ2-5): DVKVTQSSRYLVKRTGEKVFLECVQDMDHENMFWYRQDPGLGLRLIYFSYDVKMKEKGDIPEGYSVSREKKERFSLILESASTNQTSMYLCASSPPGATQYFGPGTRLLVL.

The chain carries TRBV2 and TRBJ2-1; the match to TRBD2 covers 9 bases. The CDR3 covers 14 residues. CDR1 SNHLY and CDR2 FYNNEI come from the germline V gene. V gave up 4 bases and J gave up 4 bases; unmatched junction bases: 2. The CDR3 loop reads CASSVGLAYNEQFF. The CDR3 nucleotides read TGTGCCAGCAGTGTGGGACTAGCTTACAATGAGCAGTTCTTC.

The V call is TRBV4-1, the J call TRBJ2-5, with TRBD2 matching 9 bases. The V segment lost 0 bases and the J segment 5 bases; nucleotides outside the gene matches: 7. The CDR3 extends over 16 amino acids. Per the germline V gene, CDR1 is MGHRA and CDR2 is YSYEKL. As DNA, the CDR3 is TGCGCCAGCAGCCAAGATAGCGCGGGGGGGCATGAGACCCAGTACTTC. This gives the protein CASSQDSAGGHETQYF.

CDR3 bases: TGTGCCAGGAACGGGACTCCTGATAACTATGGCTACACCTTC. It encodes CARNGTPDNYGYTF. The chain carries TRBV19 and TRBJ1-2; TRBD1 is a possible D gene (5 bases). From germline, CDR1 is LNHDA and CDR2 SQIVND (reference sequence). The CDR3 extends over 14 amino acids. Trimming stripped 9 bases from V and 1 base from J, with 15 bases between.

The chain recombines TRBV28 with TRBJ1-1; possible D gene TRBD1, 5 bases. The length of the CDR3 is 14 residues. Germline CDR1 reads MDHEN; CDR2 reads SYDVKM. The V gene lost 7 bases and the J gene lost 4 bases, with 16 bases spanning the gap. CDR3 sequence (DNA): TGTGCCAGCATTAGGTCGGGGGTGCCCACTGAAGCTTTCTTT. It translates to CASIRSGVPTEAFF. Full variable domain (remainder filled in from reference TRBV28 and TRBJ1-1): DVKVTQSSRYLVKRTGEKVFLECVQDMDHENMFWYRQDPGLGLRLIYFSYDVKMKEKGDIPEGYSVSREKKERFSLILESASTNQTSMYLCASIRSGVPTEAFFGQGTRLTVV.

This clone was counted a single time. V gene TRBV27 combines with J gene TRBJ1-1; the match to TRBD1 covers 8 bases. Germline V CDR1 and CDR2: MNHEY, SMNVEV (reference sequence). After removal of 6 bases from V and 6 bases from J, the junction contained 9 bases not matched to a gene. CDR3 length: 14 amino acids. CDR3 sequence: CASSSGQGFPEAFF. DNA for the CDR3: TGTGCCAGCAGCTCTGGACAGGGCTTCCCTGAAGCTTTCTTT.